This T cell receptor (beta chain) was documented in a study of CD8+CD57+ T cells in acquired aplastic anemia. The germline gives CDR1 DFQATT, CDR2 SNEGSKA (reference sequence). This CDR3 has 14 residues. Trimming took off 3 bases at V and 0 bases at J, with 8 bases between the two ends. Profiling of TCR beta VDJ combinations and CDR3 sequences used genomic DNA as template. TCRdb fed the reads into MiXCR, producing one record per CDR3 protein. Among about 470,000 distinct CDR3 sequences, around 33% were seen once, and the ten largest hold less than 0.85%. Those patients picked for sequencing had displayed CD8+CD57+ cell expansion on flow cytometry. This clonotype came up a few times.

The chain joins TRBV20-1 to TRBJ2-2; D is unclear. The TCR comes from a human donor with aplastic anemia. Sequencing input: sorted CD4+, CD8+, or CD8+CD57+ T cells (not recorded which) from PBMCs. In DNA, the CDR3 is TGCAGTGCTAGGGCCTTTGCGAACACCGGGGAGCTGTTTTTT. It encodes CSARAFANTGELFF.